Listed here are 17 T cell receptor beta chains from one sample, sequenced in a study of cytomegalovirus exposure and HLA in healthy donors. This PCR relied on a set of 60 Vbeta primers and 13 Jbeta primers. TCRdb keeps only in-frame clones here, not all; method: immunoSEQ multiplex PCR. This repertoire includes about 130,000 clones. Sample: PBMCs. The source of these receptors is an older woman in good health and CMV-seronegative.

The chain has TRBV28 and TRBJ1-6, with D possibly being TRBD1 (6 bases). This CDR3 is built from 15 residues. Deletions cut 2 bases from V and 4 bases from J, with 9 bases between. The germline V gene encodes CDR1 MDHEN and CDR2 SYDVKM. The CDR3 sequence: CASSLPQGYNSPLHF. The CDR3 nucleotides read TGTGCCAGCAGTTTACCACAGGGTTATAATTCACCCCTCCACTTT.

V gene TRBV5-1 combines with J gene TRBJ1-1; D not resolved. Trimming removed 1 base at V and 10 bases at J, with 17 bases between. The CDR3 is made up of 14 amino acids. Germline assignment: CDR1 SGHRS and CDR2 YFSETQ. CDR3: CASSLPENTGGAFF. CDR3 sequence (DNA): TGCGCCAGCAGCTTGCCCGAAAACACGGGTGGAGCTTTCTTT.

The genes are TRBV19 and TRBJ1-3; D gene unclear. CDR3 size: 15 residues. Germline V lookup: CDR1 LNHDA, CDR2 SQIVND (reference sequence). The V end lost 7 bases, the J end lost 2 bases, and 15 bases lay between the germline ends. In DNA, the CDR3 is TGTGCCAGTAATCTTGGACGGAGGCCTGGAAACACCATATATTTT. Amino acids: CASNLGRRPGNTIYF.

CDR3 amino acids: CASSPAGGTYNEQFF. As DNA, the CDR3 is TGTGCCAGCAGTCCAGCGGGGGGTACCTACAATGAGCAGTTCTTC. The gene calls are TRBV7-2 and TRBJ2-1, with TRBD2 matching 9 bases. The CDR3 totals 15 residues. Per the germline V gene, CDR1 is SGHTA and CDR2 is FQGNSA. The V and J ends lost 6 bases and 2 bases, in that order; junction bases with no gene match: 5.

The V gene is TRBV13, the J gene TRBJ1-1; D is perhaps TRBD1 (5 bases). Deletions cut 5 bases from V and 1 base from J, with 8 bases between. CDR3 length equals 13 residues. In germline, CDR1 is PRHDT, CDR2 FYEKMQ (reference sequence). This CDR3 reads CASSTDRNTEAFF. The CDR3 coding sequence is TGTGCCAGCAGCACCGACAGGAACACTGAAGCTTTCTTT.

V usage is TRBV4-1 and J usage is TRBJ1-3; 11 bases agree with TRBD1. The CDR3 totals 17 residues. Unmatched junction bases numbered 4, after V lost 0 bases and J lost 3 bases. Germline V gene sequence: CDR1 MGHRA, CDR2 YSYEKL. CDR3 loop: CASSQEGQGAGGNTIYF. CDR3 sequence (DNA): TGCGCCAGCAGCCAAGAAGGACAGGGGGCAGGTGGAAACACCATATATTTT.

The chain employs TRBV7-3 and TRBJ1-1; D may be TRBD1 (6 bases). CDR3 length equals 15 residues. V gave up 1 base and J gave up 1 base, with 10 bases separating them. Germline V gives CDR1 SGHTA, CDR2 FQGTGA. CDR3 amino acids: CASSLNRQENTEAFF. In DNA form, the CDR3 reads TGTGCCAGCAGCTTAAATCGACAGGAGAACACTGAAGCTTTCTTT. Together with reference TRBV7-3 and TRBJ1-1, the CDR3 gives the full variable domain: GAGVSQTPSNKVTEKGKYVELRCDPISGHTALYWYRQSLGQGPEFLIYFQGTGAADDSGLPNDRFFAVRPEGSVSTLKIQRTERGDSAVYLCASSLNRQENTEAFFGQGTRLTVV.

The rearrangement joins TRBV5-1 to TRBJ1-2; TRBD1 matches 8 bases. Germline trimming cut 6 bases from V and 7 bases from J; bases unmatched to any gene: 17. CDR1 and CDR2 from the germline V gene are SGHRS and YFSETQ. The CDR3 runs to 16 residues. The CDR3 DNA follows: TGCGCCAGCACACCCGGGACAGGCGGTCTAGGGAGTGGCTACACCTTC. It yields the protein CASTPGTGGLGSGYTF.

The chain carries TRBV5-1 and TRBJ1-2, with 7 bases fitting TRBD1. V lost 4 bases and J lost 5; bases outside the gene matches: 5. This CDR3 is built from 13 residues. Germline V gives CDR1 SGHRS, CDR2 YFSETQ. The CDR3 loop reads CASSASTGYGYTF. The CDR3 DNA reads TGCGCCAGCAGCGCCTCGACAGGGTATGGCTACACCTTC.

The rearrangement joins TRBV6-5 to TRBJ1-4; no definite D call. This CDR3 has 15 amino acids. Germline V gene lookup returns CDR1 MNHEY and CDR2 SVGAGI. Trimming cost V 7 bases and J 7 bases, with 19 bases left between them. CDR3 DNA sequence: TGTGCCAGCACCCTTTCCGGTCTCCGGGGTGAAAAACTGTTTTTT. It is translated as CASTLSGLRGEKLFF.

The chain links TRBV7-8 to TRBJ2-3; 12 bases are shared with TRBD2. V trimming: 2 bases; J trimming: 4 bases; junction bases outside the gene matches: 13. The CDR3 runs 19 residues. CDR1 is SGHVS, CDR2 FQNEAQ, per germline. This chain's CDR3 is CASSLTLLAGGPEADTQYF. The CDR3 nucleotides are TGTGCCAGCAGCTTAACCCTCCTAGCGGGAGGGCCGGAGGCAGATACGCAGTATTTT.

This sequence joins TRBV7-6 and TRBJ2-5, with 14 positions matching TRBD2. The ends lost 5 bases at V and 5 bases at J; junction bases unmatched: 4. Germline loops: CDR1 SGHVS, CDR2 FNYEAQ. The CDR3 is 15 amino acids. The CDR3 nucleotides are TGTGCCAGCAGCACCAGACTAGCGGGAGGGGAGACCCAGTACTTC. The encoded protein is CASSTRLAGGETQYF.

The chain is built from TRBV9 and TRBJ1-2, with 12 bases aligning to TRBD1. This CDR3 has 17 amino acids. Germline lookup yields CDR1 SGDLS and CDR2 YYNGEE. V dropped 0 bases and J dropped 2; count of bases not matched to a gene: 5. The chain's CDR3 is CASSVGPGTGGNYGYTF. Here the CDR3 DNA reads TGTGCCAGCAGCGTAGGCCCCGGGACAGGGGGCAACTATGGCTACACCTTC.

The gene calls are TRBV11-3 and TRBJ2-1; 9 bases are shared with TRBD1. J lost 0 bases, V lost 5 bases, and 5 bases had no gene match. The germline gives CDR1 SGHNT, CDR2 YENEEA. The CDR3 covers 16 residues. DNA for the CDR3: TGTGCCAGCAGCAGACGGACAGGGGCCTCCTACAATGAGCAGTTCTTC. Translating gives CASSRRTGASYNEQFF.

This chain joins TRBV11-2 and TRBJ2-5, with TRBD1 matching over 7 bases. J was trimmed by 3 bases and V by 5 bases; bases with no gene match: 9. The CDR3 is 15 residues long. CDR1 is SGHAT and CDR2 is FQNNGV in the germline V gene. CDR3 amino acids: CASSERGGAKETQYF. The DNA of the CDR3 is TGTGCCAGCAGCGAAAGAGGGGGCGCGAAAGAGACCCAGTACTTC.

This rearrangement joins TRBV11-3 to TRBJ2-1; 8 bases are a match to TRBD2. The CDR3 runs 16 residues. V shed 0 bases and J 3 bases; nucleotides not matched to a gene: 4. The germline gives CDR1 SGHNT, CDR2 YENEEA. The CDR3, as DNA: TGTGCCAGCAGCTTAGATGCTAGCGGGCTCTACAATGAGCAGTTCTTC. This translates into CASSLDASGLYNEQFF. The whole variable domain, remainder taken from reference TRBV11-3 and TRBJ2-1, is EAGVVQSPRYKIIEKKQPVAFWCNPISGHNTLYWYLQNLGQGPELLIRYENEEAVDDSQLPKDRFSAERLKGVDSTLKIQPAELGDSAVYLCASSLDASGLYNEQFFGPGTRLTVL.

The CDR3 region is CASRRKRGIGYGYTF. DNA of the CDR3: TGTGCCAGCAGACGAAAAAGGGGAATCGGCTATGGCTACACCTTC. The V call is TRBV21-1, the J call TRBJ1-2; TRBD1, the D gene given by the table, was not confirmed from the DNA. TRBV21-1 has pseudogene status. This CDR3 spans 15 amino acids.